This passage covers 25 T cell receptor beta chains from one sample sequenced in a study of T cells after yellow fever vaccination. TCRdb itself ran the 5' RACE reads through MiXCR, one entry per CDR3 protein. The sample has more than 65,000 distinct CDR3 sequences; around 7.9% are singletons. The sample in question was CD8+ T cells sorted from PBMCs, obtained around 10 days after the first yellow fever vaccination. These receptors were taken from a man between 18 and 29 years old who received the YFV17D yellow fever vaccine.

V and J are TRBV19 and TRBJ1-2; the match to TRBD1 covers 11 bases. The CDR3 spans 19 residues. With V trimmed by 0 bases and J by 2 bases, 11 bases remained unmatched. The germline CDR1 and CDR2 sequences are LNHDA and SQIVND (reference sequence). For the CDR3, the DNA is TGTGCCAGTAGTATAGACCCCCAGGGACAGGGGGTCGAAAACTATGGCTACACCTTC. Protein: CASSIDPQGQGVENYGYTF.

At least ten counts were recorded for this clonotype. DNA of the CDR3: TGCGCCAGCAGCCCCTCCATCGGTACCGGGGAGCTGTTTTTT. Protein: CASSPSIGTGELFF. The chain employs TRBV4-1 and TRBJ2-2; D is unclear. Germline V gene data show CDR1 as MGHRA and CDR2 as YSYEKL. The CDR3 loop spans 14 amino acids. V lost 4 bases and J lost 5, with 11 bases in between.

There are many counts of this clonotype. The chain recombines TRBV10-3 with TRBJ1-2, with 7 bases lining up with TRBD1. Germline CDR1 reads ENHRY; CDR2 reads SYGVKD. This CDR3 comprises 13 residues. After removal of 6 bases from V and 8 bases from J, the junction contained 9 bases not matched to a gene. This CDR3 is CAISRGGFSGYTF. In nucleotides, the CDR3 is TGTGCCATCAGCAGGGGGGGTTTTTCGGGCTACACCTTC.

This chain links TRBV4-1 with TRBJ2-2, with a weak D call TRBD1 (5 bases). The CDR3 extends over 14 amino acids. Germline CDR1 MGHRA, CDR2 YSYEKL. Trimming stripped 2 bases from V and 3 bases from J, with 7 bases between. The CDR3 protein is CASSQTGDTGELFF. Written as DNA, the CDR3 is TGCGCCAGCAGCCAAACAGGAGACACCGGGGAGCTGTTTTTT.

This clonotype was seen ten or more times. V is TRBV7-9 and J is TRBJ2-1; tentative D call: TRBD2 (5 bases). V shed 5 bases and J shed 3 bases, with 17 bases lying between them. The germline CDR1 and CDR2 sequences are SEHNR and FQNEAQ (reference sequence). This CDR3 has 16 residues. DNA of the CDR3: TGTGCCAGCAGCCTTGGTGGGGAGCGATTCTACAATGAGCAGTTCTTC. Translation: CASSLGGERFYNEQFF.

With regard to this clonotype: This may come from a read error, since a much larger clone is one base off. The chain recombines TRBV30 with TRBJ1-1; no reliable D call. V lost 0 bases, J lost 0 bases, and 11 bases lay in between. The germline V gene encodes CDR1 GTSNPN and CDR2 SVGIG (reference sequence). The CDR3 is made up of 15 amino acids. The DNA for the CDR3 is TGTGCCTGGAGTGTACTGCGGGCTATGAACACTGAAGCTTTCTTT. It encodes CAWSVLRAMNTEAFF.

The CDR3 DNA reads as TGTGCCAGTAGTATAGATTCGGGAGGCGGTTGGTATGGCTACACCTTC. It specifies CASSIDSGGGWYGYTF. V gene TRBV19 combines with J gene TRBJ1-2; no clear D. This CDR3 is built from 16 residues. The germline V and J ends were trimmed by 0 bases and 5 bases, with 16 bases remaining between them. The V gene's germline CDR1 is LNHDA and CDR2 SQIVND (reference sequence). Drawing the rest from reference TRBV19 and TRBJ1-2, the complete variable domain is DGGITQSPKYLFRKEGQNVTLSCEQNLNHDAMYWYRQDPGQGLRLIYYSQIVNDFQKGDIAEGYSVSREKKESFPLTVTSAQKNPTAFYLCASSIDSGGGWYGYTFGSGTRLTVV.

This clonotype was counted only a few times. CDR3 amino acids: CASSLAGGRPSYNSPLHF. The DNA of the CDR3 is TGTGCCAGCAGCTTAGCGGGGGGGCGTCCGTCTTATAATTCACCCCTCCACTTT. The J gene is TRBJ1-6, the V gene TRBV7-6; TRBD1 is a possible D gene (6 bases). The CDR3 consists of 18 residues. In germline, CDR1 is SGHVS, CDR2 FNYEAQ. V lost 0 bases and J 4 bases, leaving 16 bases between the germline ends.

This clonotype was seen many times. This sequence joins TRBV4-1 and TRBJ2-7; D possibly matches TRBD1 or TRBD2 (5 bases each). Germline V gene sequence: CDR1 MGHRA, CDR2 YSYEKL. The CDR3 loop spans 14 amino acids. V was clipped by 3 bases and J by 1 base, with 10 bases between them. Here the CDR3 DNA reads TGCGCCAGCAGCCAGGGACCGATGTCCTACGAGCAGTACGTC. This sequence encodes CASSQGPMSYEQYV.

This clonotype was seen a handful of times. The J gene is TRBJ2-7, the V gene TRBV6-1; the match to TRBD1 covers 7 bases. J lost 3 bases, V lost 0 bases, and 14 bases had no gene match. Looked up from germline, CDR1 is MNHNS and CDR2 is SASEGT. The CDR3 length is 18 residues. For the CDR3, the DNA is TGTGCCAGCAGTGAAGCACCCATGACAGGGTCCCTATACTACGAGCAGTACTTC. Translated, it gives CASSEAPMTGSLYYEQYF.

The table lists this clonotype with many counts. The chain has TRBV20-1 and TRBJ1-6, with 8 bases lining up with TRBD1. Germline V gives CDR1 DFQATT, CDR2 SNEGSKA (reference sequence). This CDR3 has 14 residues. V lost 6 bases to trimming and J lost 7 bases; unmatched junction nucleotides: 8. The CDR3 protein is CSAGTGRENSPLHF. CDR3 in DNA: TGCAGTGCCGGGACAGGACGGGAAAATTCACCCCTCCACTTT.

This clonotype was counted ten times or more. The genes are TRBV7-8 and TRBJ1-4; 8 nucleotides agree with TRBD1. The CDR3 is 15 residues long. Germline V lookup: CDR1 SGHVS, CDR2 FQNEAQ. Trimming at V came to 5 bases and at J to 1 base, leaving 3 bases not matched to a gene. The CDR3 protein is CASSPGQGTNEKLFF. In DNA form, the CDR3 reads TGTGCCAGCAGCCCCGGACAGGGAACTAATGAAAAACTGTTTTTT.

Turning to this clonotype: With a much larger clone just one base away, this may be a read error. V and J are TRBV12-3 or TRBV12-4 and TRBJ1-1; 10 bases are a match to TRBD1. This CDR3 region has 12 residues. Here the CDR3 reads CANGDRGTVAFF. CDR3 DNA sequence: TGTGCCAACGGGGACAGGGGTACTGTAGCTTTCTTT.

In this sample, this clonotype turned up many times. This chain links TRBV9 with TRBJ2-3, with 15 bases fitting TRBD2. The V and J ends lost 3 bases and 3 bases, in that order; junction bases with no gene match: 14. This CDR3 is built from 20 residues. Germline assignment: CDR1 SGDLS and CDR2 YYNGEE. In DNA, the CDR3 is TGTGCCAGCAGCGATCCTCGGACTAGCGGGGGGGCCATCCCAACAGATACGCAGTATTTT. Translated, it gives CASSDPRTSGGAIPTDTQYF.

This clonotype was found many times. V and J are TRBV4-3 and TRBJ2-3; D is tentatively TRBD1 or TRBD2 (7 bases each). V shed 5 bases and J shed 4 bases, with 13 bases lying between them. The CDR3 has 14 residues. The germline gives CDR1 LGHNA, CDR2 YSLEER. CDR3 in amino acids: CASSAGGVPDTQYF. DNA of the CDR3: TGCGCCAGCAGCGCAGGGGGGGTCCCAGATACGCAGTATTTT.

CDR3 amino acids: CASRSSAGSAGELFF. The DNA of the CDR3 is TGCGCCAGCAGATCCAGTGCAGGGTCGGCCGGGGAGCTGTTTTTT. The chain is built from TRBV4-1 and TRBJ2-2; TRBD1 is a possible D gene (5 bases). Germline CDR1 MGHRA, CDR2 YSYEKL. CDR3 length: 15 residues. Deletions cut 6 bases from V and 6 bases from J, with 17 bases between.

CDR3 sequence reads: CASTRTGDTEAFF. For the CDR3, the DNA is TGTGCCAGTACCCGGACAGGGGACACTGAAGCTTTCTTT. The V gene is TRBV2, the J gene TRBJ1-1; TRBD1 matches 9 bases. This CDR3 comprises 13 residues. The germline CDR1 and CDR2 sequences are SNHLY and FYNNEI. Trimming at V came to 9 bases and at J to 3 bases, leaving 5 bases not matched to a gene.

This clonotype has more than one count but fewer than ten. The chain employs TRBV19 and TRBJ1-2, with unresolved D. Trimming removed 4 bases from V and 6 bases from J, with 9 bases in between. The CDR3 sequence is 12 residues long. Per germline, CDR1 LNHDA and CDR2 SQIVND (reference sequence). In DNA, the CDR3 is TGTGCCAGTAGTACAGCTGCGGATGGCTACACCTTC. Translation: CASSTAADGYTF.

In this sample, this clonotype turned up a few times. The CDR3 DNA reads TGCAGCGTTGAAGGGGCAGCCGGGGGGCCTGATGAGCAGTTCTTC. Translation: CSVEGAAGGPDEQFF. The rearrangement uses TRBV29-1 and TRBJ2-1, with D possibly matching TRBD2 (7 bases). V was trimmed by 1 base and J by 8 bases, leaving 18 bases between them. The CDR3 consists of 15 residues. Germline loops: CDR1 SQVTM, CDR2 ANQGSEA.

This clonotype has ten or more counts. In DNA, the CDR3 is TGTGCCAGCAGTTTAGGTAGCGGGGGGGCCTCGGACAATGAGCAGTTCTTC. Its protein product is CASSLGSGGASDNEQFF. The chain couples TRBV27 to TRBJ2-1, with 11 bases fitting TRBD2. The junction had 8 bases not matched to a gene; V was cut back by 2 bases and J by 5 bases. The CDR3 consists of 17 residues. Germline CDR1 MNHEY, CDR2 SMNVEV (reference sequence).

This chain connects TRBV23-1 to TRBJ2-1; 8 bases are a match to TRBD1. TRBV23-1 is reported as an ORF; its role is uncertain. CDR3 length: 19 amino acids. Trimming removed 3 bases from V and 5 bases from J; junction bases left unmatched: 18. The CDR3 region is CASSHREEIDRGQHNEQFF. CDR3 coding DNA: TGCGCCAGCAGTCATAGGGAGGAGATCGACAGGGGCCAGCACAATGAGCAGTTCTTC.

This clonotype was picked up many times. CDR3 in amino acids: CASSLSAYTEAFF. The CDR3 nucleotides read TGTGCCAGCAGTTTGAGCGCGTACACTGAAGCTTTCTTT. The rearrangement uses TRBV12-3 or TRBV12-4 and TRBJ1-1; D not certain. V was clipped by 3 bases and J by 3 bases, with 8 bases between them. CDR3 length: 13 amino acids.

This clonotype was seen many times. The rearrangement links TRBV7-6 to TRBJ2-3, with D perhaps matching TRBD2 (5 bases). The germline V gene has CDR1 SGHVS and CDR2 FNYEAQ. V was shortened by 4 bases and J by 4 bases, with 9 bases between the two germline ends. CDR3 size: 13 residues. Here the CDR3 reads CASSSNSADTQYF. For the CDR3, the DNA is TGTGCCAGCAGCTCGAATAGCGCAGATACGCAGTATTTT.

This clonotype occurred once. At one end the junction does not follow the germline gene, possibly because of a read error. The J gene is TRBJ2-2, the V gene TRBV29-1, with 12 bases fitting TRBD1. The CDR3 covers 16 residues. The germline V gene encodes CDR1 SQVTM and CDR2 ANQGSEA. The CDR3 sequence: CSVEVGDRGRPGKLFF. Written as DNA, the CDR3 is TGCAGCGTTGAAGTTGGGGACAGGGGGCGCCCCGGGAAGCTGTTTTTT.

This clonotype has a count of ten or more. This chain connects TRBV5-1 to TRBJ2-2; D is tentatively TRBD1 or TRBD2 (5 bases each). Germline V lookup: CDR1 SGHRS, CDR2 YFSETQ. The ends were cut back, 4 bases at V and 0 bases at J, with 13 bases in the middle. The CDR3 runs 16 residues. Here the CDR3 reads CASSPLEGPNTGELFF. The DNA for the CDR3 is TGCGCCAGCAGCCCCCTCGAGGGGCCGAACACCGGGGAGCTGTTTTTT.